The 29 T cell receptor beta chains below all came from one sample that was sequenced in a study of blood T cells in healthy people across ages. Sample-barcoded 5' priming and a J-beta primer mix drove a second PCR of about 7 to 11 cycles. TCRdb processed the 5' RACE reads anew with MiXCR; each CDR3 protein has one entry. The sample shows 900,000 to 950,000 distinct CDR3 sequences, almost 30% of them seen only once. The same sample was also used in a study of T cells of mothers and their children.

Sample: blood. Receptors were obtained from a woman between 40 and 55 years old in good health.

The chain uses TRBV5-1 and TRBJ2-3; a weak D match, TRBD1 (5 bases). The CDR3 sequence is 13 residues long. CDR1 SGHRS and CDR2 YFSETQ come from the germline V gene. V lost 4 bases to trimming and J lost 3 bases, with 9 bases between them. CDR3 bases: TGCGCCAGCAGCGGCCCAGGGACAGATACGCAGTATTTT. Its translation is CASSGPGTDTQYF.

This clonotype was detected only once. A much larger clone differs from this one at a single base, so this may be a read error. The chain joins TRBV29-1 to TRBJ2-5; 9 nucleotides line up with TRBD1. This CDR3 has 17 residues. V lost 3 bases, J lost 7 bases, and 18 bases stayed unmatched. CDR1 and CDR2 from the germline V gene are SQVTM and ANQGSEA. CDR3 nucleotide sequence: TGCAGCGTTGATGGGGACAGGGCTTCGACAAGAGAAGGGACCCAGTACTTC. Protein product: CSVDGDRASTREGTQYF.

The chain joins TRBV9 to TRBJ1-2; D is unresolved. The CDR3 spans 13 residues. Germline loops: CDR1 SGDLS, CDR2 YYNGEE. V gave up 4 bases and J gave up 4 bases, with 11 bases separating them. The DNA for the CDR3 is TGTGCCAGCAGCTCGGCGACCACCTATGGCTACACCTTC. It yields the protein CASSSATTYGYTF.

This clonotype was recorded a few times. Just one base apart from a much larger clone, this may be a read error. This chain joins TRBV12-3 or TRBV12-4 and TRBJ2-1; maybe TRBD1 (5 bases). This CDR3 spans 13 amino acids. V dropped 6 bases and J dropped 5 bases, with 11 bases sitting between them. CDR3 coding DNA: TGTGCCAGCAGCTCGACAGAGAACAATGAGCAGTTCTTC. This codes for CASSSTENNEQFF.

With respect to this clonotype: This may be a read error, as it is one base from a much larger clone. The chain is built from TRBV12-3 or TRBV12-4 and TRBJ1-1; 8 bases are a match to TRBD1. The CDR3 spans 14 residues. Germline trimming cut 3 bases from V and 3 bases from J; bases unmatched to any gene: 3. CDR3 DNA sequence: TGTGCCAGCAGTTTCCAGGGGGCGGACACTGAAGCTTTCTTT. It specifies CASSFQGADTEAFF.

This clonotype appeared a few times. The chain links TRBV7-3 to TRBJ1-1, with D unclear. The V gene's germline CDR1 is SGHTA and CDR2 FQGTGA. Trimming stripped 3 bases from V and 0 bases from J, with 5 bases between. The CDR3 contains 13 residues. The CDR3 reads CASSFRMNTEAFF. The CDR3 DNA follows: TGTGCCAGCAGCTTTAGGATGAACACTGAAGCTTTCTTT.

CDR3 residues: CASSRGQARLYGYTF. The CDR3 nucleotides read TGTGCCAGCAGCCGGGGACAGGCGAGACTCTATGGCTACACCTTC. The chain uses TRBV7-8 and TRBJ1-2; TRBD1 agrees at 8 bases. The V gene's germline CDR1 is SGHVS and CDR2 FQNEAQ. This CDR3 region has 15 residues. V shed 5 bases, J shed 4 bases, and the junction held 9 bases outside the gene matches. The full variable domain, in which reference TRBV7-8 and TRBJ1-2 provide the parts outside the CDR3, is GAGVSQSPRYKVAKRGQDVALRCDPISGHVSLFWYQQALGQGPEFLTYFQNEAQLDKSGLPSDRFFAERPEGSVSTLKIQRTQQEDSAVYLCASSRGQARLYGYTFGSGTRLTVV.

The sample holds a few counts of this clonotype. CDR3 sequence: CAVRDSLTNYGYTF. The CDR3 bases are TGTGCCGTCCGGGACAGCCTTACTAACTATGGCTACACCTTC. This chain links TRBV10-3 with TRBJ1-2; TRBD1 agrees at 7 bases. Germline assignment: CDR1 ENHRY and CDR2 SYGVKD. V dropped 11 bases and J dropped 0; count of bases not matched to a gene: 9. The CDR3 is 14 residues long.

This clonotype was observed a few times. The chain links TRBV5-1 to TRBJ2-4; D might be TRBD1 (6 bases). The CDR3 has 15 residues. V was cut by 8 bases and J by 13 bases, with 28 bases left in between. Germline-derived CDR1 and CDR2 are SGHRS and YFSETQ. CDR3 DNA: TGCGCCAGTCGGCTACGGGACACCAGCACAGGTACGCAGTACTTC. This sequence encodes CASRLRDTSTGTQYF.

This clonotype was observed once. One end of the junction varies from germline; a read error may be responsible. The chain recombines TRBV12-3 or TRBV12-4 with TRBJ1-2; D ambiguous. This CDR3 is built from 13 residues. The CDR3 DNA sequence: TGTGCCACCGACCGGGAGGCGGGAGATGGCTGCACCTTC. Translation gives CATDREAGDGCTF.

This clonotype has only a few counts. The chain uses TRBV7-9 and TRBJ2-7, with D uncertain. This CDR3 has 18 amino acids. Germline V gene data show CDR1 as SEHNR and CDR2 as FQNEAQ (reference sequence). The ends were cut back, 0 bases at V and 0 bases at J, with 18 bases in the middle. The CDR3 region is CASSLALVTEISSYEQYF. The CDR3 nucleotides are TGTGCCAGCAGCTTAGCGTTGGTCACAGAGATAAGCTCCTACGAGCAGTACTTC.

This clonotype has at least ten counts. V gene TRBV7-3 combines with J gene TRBJ2-5; D is unresolved. Germline values: CDR1 SGHTA, CDR2 FQGTGA. This CDR3 spans 17 amino acids. V gave up 5 bases and J gave up 5 bases, with 24 bases separating them. The CDR3 DNA sequence: TGTGCCAGCAGCGGACCCCCAGCACTGTCAAATGGGGAGACCCAGTACTTC. Its protein is CASSGPPALSNGETQYF.

This clonotype came up many times. The chain links TRBV7-2 to TRBJ2-7; 8 bases agree with TRBD1. The junction had 7 bases not matched to a gene; V was cut back by 5 bases and J by 1 base. Germline V lookup: CDR1 SGHTA, CDR2 FQGNSA. This CDR3 has 15 residues. CDR3 in amino acids: CASSPDRGQSYEQYF. The CDR3 DNA reads TGTGCCAGCAGCCCCGACAGGGGACAATCCTACGAGCAGTACTTC.

About this clonotype: This may be a read error, as it is one base from a much larger clone. V and J are TRBV28 and TRBJ2-5; weak D call: TRBD2 (5 bases). Germline CDR1 is MDHEN and CDR2 is SYDVKM. This CDR3 is built from 13 residues. CDR3 in amino acids: CTSSAGWRETQYF. CDR3 sequence (DNA): TGTACCAGCAGTGCGGGTTGGAGGGAGACCCAGTACTTC.

This clonotype was recorded many times. The chain joins TRBV6-6 to TRBJ2-3, with D perhaps TRBD2 (5 bases). The germline V gene encodes CDR1 MNHNY and CDR2 SVGAGI (reference sequence). CDR3 size: 15 residues. The V end lost 5 bases, the J end lost 3 bases, and 15 bases lay between the germline ends. The CDR3 sequence: CASSRTATGTDTQYF. In DNA, the CDR3 is TGTGCCAGCAGTCGGACTGCTACGGGGACAGATACGCAGTATTTT.

As for this clonotype: Germline and junction disagree at one end, which may indicate a read error. The chain has TRBV27 and TRBJ2-7; TRBD1 aligns across 8 bases. Looked up from germline, CDR1 is MNHEY and CDR2 is SMNVEV (reference sequence). The CDR3 length is 16 residues. The CDR3 DNA sequence: TGTGCCAGCAGTTCAATGGGTGGACAGGGAATGGGCGAGCGGTACTTC. Translation gives CASSSMGGQGMGERYF.

The V call is TRBV28, the J call TRBJ2-2; a possible D gene is TRBD1 (6 bases). V was cut by 4 bases and J by 5 bases, with 14 bases left in between. The CDR3 extends over 15 amino acids. Germline-derived CDR1 and CDR2 are MDHEN and SYDVKM. The CDR3 protein is CASSWPGARTGELFF. For the CDR3, the DNA is TGTGCCAGCAGTTGGCCAGGGGCCCGGACCGGGGAGCTGTTTTTT.

The chain is built from TRBV28 and TRBJ2-3, with D uncertain. V lost 4 bases and J 4 bases, leaving 9 bases between the germline ends. Germline CDR1 reads MDHEN; CDR2 reads SYDVKM. This CDR3 comprises 13 residues. The CDR3 coding sequence is TGTGCCAGCAGTTCCCCCAATCCAGATACGCAGTATTTT. The encoded protein is CASSSPNPDTQYF. The entire variable domain, with the rest obtained from reference TRBV28 and TRBJ2-3, is as follows: DVKVTQSSRYLVKRTGEKVFLECVQDMDHENMFWYRQDPGLGLRLIYFSYDVKMKEKGDIPEGYSVSREKKERFSLILESASTNQTSMYLCASSSPNPDTQYFGPGTRLTVL.

This clonotype was detected once. The chain has TRBV12-3 or TRBV12-4 and TRBJ2-3, with D possibly being TRBD2 (6 bases). The V gene lost 6 bases and the J gene lost 3 bases, with 13 bases spanning the gap. This CDR3 has 14 amino acids. CDR3 sequence reads: CASSRDAGTDTQYF. For the CDR3, the DNA is TGTGCCAGCAGCCGCGATGCGGGAACAGATACGCAGTATTTT.

This clonotype showed up just once. The gene calls are TRBV20-1 and TRBJ1-1; the D gene is possibly TRBD1 (5 bases). Trimming took 3 bases from V and 1 from J, leaving 12 bases between them. From germline, CDR1 is DFQATT and CDR2 SNEGSKA (reference sequence). The CDR3 consists of 14 residues. The CDR3 here is CSASVRARNTEAFF. CDR3 DNA: TGCAGTGCTAGTGTCAGGGCGCGGAACACTGAAGCTTTCTTT.

This clonotype has just a few counts. The rearrangement uses TRBV12-3 or TRBV12-4 and TRBJ2-2; the match to TRBD2 covers 8 bases. The junction had 9 bases not matched to a gene; V was cut back by 5 bases and J by 4 bases. The CDR3 covers 16 residues. The CDR3, as DNA: TGTGCCAGCAGTACCCCGGGGGGGCTAGTCACCGGGGAGCTGTTTTTT. Protein sequence: CASSTPGGLVTGELFF.

This rearrangement joins TRBV27 to TRBJ2-3, with TRBD1 matching over 10 bases. Germline values: CDR1 MNHEY, CDR2 SMNVEV (reference sequence). With V trimmed by 3 bases and J by 3 bases, 3 bases remained unmatched. The CDR3 consists of 15 residues. The CDR3: CASSLQGQGTDTQYF. DNA for the CDR3: TGTGCCAGCAGTTTGCAGGGACAGGGGACAGATACGCAGTATTTT.

This clonotype came up many times. This sequence joins TRBV12-3 or TRBV12-4 and TRBJ1-1, with D maybe TRBD1 (6 bases). CDR3 length equals 14 residues. Trimming pared 6 bases from V and 3 bases from J, leaving 14 bases between. The chain's CDR3 is CASSPGAGDTEAFF. The CDR3 DNA reads as TGTGCCAGCAGCCCAGGGGCCGGGGACACTGAAGCTTTCTTT.

This chain links TRBV6-5 with TRBJ2-2; D is perhaps TRBD2 (6 bases). Germline V gives CDR1 MNHEY, CDR2 SVGAGI. This CDR3 contains 14 residues. Between the trimmed V and J ends, which lost 4 bases and 6 bases, there was a span of 12 bases. The CDR3 DNA reads TGTGCCAGCAGTTTCTCGCGGGACGCCGGGGAGCTGTTTTTT. Its translation: CASSFSRDAGELFF.

In its sample, this clonotype was seen many times. The chain employs TRBV7-8 and TRBJ2-5, with D hard to call. Trimming took off 7 bases at V and 2 bases at J, with 5 bases between the two ends. Germline loops: CDR1 SGHVS, CDR2 FQNEAQ. The CDR3 has 11 residues. CDR3 amino acids: CASTKQETQYF. CDR3 bases: TGTGCCAGCACAAAACAAGAGACCCAGTACTTC.

This rearrangement joins TRBV7-9 to TRBJ1-6, with 7 bases matching TRBD1. The CDR3 sequence is 15 residues long. V shed 6 bases, J shed 5 bases, and the junction held 7 bases outside the gene matches. Germline V lookup: CDR1 SEHNR, CDR2 FQNEAQ (reference sequence). The CDR3 DNA reads TGTGCCAGCAGTGGAGGGGGCTTGGATAATTCACCCCTCCACTTT. Its translation is CASSGGGLDNSPLHF.

This clonotype was counted once. This chain joins TRBV4-1 and TRBJ2-2, with D perhaps matching TRBD1 (6 bases). The V end lost 0 bases, the J end lost 5 bases, and 16 bases lay between the germline ends. The germline V gene encodes CDR1 MGHRA and CDR2 YSYEKL. This CDR3 spans 17 amino acids. CDR3 sequence (DNA): TGCGCCAGCAGCCAAGAAGATCACAGGGTATATACCGGGGAGCTGTTTTTT. Its protein is CASSQEDHRVYTGELFF.

V usage is TRBV12-3 or TRBV12-4 and J usage is TRBJ2-7; TRBD2 matches 9 bases. The CDR3 runs 14 residues. Trimming removed 6 bases from V and 7 bases from J; junction bases left unmatched: 10. Here the CDR3 DNA reads TGTGCCAGCAGCTCAGGGACTAGCCTTAATGAGCAGTACTTC. It encodes CASSSGTSLNEQYF.

With regard to this clonotype: One end of the junction is discordant with germline, which a read error may explain. The rearrangement uses TRBV12-3 or TRBV12-4 and TRBJ2-3, with unresolved D. The CDR3 runs to 15 residues. CDR3 protein: CASTSWGSSADAQYF. The CDR3 bases are TGTGCCAGCACCTCTTGGGGATCGAGTGCAGATGCGCAGTATTTT.